This T cell receptor beta chain was identified during a study of T cell repertoires in cytomegalovirus infection. Study in general: Indications of both CMV infection and matching HLA type were provided by public TCR beta signatures. General study points: It was HLA-C-restricted CMV-specific TCR beta clonotypes that dominated the response ex vivo.

From the reads, TCRdb called clonotypes with MiXCR, one entry per CDR3 protein. The table lists hundreds of thousands of distinct CDR3 sequences, under 20% of them singletons. A note on this clonotype: Its antigen is currently unknown.

CDR3 length: 14 amino acids. Germline V gene lookup returns CDR1 SEHNR and CDR2 FQNEAQ (reference sequence). With 3 bases removed from V and 10 bases from J, the gap between germline ends came to 18 bases. This receptor was obtained from a human donor in good health (CMV status not recorded). Some clones in this sample may be carry-over from other donors' samples. The sequenced sample consisted of PBMCs. This chain uses TRBV7-9 with TRBJ1-2; D possibly corresponds to TRBD1 (5 bases). The chain's CDR3 is CASSFEGVGGNYTF. The CDR3 nucleotides read TGTGCCAGCAGCTTTGAAGGGGTGGGTGGGAACTACACCTTC.